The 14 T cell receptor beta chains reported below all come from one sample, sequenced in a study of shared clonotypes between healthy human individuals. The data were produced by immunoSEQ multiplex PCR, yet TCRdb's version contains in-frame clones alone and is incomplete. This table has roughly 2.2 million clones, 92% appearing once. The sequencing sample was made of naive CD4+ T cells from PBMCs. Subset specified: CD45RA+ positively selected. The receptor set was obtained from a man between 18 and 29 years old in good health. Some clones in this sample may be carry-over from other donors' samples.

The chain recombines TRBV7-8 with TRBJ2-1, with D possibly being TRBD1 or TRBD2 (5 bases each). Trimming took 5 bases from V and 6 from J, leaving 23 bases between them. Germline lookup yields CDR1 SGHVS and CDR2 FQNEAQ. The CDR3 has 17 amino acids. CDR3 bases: TGTGCCAGCAGCACCCAGCGCCCGGGGCTAGCCTTCAATGAGCAGTTCTTC. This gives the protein CASSTQRPGLAFNEQFF.

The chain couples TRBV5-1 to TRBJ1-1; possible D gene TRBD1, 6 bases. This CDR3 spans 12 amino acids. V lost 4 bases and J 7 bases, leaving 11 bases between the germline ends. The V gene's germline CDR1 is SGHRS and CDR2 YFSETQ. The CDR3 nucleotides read TGCGCCAGCAGCCTGGAGGGGGATGAAGCTTTCTTT. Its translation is CASSLEGDEAFF.

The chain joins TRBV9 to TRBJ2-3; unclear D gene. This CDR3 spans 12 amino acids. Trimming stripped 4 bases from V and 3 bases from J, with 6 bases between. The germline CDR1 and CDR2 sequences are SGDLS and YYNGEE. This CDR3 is CASSPATDTQYF. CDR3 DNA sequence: TGTGCCAGCAGCCCGGCAACAGATACGCAGTATTTT.

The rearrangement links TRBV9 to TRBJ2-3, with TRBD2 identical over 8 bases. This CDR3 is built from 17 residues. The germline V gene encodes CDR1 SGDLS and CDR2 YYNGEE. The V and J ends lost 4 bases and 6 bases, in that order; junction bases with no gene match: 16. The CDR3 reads CASSSIPGGFSSDTQYF. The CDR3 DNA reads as TGTGCCAGCAGCTCAATCCCGGGAGGGTTCTCTTCCGATACGCAGTATTTT.

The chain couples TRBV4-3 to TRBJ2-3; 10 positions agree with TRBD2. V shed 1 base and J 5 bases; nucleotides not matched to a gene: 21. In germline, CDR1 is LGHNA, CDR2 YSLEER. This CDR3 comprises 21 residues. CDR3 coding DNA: TGCGCCAGCAGCCAAGTTTCCCCACCCCCACTAGCGGGAAGTCAGGTAGATACGCAGTATTTT. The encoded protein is CASSQVSPPPLAGSQVDTQYF.

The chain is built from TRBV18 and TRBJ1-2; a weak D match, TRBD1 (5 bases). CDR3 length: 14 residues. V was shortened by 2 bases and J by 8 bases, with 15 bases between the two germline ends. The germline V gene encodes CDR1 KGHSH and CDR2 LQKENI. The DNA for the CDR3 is TGTGCCAGCTCACCAGTCCGGGGCGGCGAGGGCTACACCTTC. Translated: CASSPVRGGEGYTF.

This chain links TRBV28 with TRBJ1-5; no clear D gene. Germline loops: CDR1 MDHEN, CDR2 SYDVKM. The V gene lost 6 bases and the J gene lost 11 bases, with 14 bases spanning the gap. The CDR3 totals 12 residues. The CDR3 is CASSPSRAAQHF. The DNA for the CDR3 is TGTGCCAGCAGCCCTAGTCGGGCGGCCCAGCATTTT.

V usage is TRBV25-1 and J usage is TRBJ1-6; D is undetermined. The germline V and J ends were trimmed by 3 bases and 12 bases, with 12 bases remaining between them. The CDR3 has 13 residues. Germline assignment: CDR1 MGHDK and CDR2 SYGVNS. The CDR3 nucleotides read TGTGCCAGCAGTGATCAAACAAGCCTACCCCTCCACTTT. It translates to CASSDQTSLPLHF.

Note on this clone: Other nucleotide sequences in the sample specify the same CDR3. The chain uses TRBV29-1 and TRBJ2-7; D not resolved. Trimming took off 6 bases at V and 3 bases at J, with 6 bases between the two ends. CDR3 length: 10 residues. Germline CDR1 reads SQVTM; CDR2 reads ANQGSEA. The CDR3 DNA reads TGCAGCGTGGGAAGCTACGAGCAGTACTTC. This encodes CSVGSYEQYF.

CDR3 protein: CSGKTGISYNEQFF. DNA of the CDR3: TGCAGCGGGAAGACAGGGATTTCCTACAATGAGCAGTTCTTC. The rearrangement links TRBV29-1 to TRBJ2-1, with 7 bases matching TRBD1. The trim removed 7 bases at V and 1 base at J, leaving 7 bases unmatched. CDR1 and CDR2 from the germline V gene are SQVTM and ANQGSEA. This CDR3 region has 14 residues.

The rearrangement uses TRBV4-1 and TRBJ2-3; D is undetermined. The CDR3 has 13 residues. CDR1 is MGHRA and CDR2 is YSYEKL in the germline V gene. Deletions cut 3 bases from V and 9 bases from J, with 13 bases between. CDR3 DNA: TGCGCCAGCAGCCAGCTGACTTTATTCACGCAGTATTTT. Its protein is CASSQLTLFTQYF.

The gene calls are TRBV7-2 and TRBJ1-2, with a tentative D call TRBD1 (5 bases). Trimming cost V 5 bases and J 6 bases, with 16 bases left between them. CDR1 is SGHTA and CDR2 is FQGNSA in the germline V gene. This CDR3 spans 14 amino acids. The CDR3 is CASSPGRGGNGYTF. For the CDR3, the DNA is TGTGCCAGCAGCCCTGGGCGTGGGGGGAATGGCTACACCTTC.

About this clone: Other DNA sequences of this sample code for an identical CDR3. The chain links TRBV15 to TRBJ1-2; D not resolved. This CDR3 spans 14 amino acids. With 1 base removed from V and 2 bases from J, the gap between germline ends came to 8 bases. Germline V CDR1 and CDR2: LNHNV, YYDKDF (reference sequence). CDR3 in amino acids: CATSRGQTNYGYTF. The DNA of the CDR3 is TGTGCCACCAGCAGAGGGCAGACCAACTATGGCTACACCTTC. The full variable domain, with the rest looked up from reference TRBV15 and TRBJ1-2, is DAMVIQNPRYQVTQFGKPVTLSCSQTLNHNVMYWYQQKSSQAPKLLFHYYDKDFNNEADTPDNFQSRRPNTSFCFLDIRSPGLGDTAMYLCATSRGQTNYGYTFGSGTRLTVV.

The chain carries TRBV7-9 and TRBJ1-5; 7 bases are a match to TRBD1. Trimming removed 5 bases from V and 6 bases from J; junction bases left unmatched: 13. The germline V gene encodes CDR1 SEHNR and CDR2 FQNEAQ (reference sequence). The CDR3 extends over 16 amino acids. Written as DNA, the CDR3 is TGTGCCAGCAGCCTCGACAGGGTTGGTATGGCTCAGCCCCAGCATTTT. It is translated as CASSLDRVGMAQPQHF.